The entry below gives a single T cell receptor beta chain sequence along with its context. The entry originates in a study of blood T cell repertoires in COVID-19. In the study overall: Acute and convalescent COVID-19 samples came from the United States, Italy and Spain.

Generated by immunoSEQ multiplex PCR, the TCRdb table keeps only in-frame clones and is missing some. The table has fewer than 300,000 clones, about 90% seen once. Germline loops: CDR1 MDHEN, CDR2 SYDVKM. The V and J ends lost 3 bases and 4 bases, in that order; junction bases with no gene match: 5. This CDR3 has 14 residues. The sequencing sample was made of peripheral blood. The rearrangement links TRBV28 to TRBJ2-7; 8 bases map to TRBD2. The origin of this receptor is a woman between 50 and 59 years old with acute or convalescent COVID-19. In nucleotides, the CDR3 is TGTGCCAGCAGTTTTAGCGGGATGGGGTACGAGCAGTACTTC. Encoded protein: CASSFSGMGYEQYF.